The 3 T cell receptor beta chains in this list originate from one sample, sequenced in a study of blood T cell repertoires in COVID-19. The method was immunoSEQ multiplex PCR; TCRdb's version includes in-frame clones alone and lacks a portion of them. The sample contains a few hundred thousand clones, 82% of which appear only once. The source material was peripheral blood. These TCRs come from a woman of 80 years or more with acute or convalescent COVID-19.

Points on this clone: One end of the junction varies from germline; a read error may be responsible. The same CDR3 is also encoded by other DNA sequences in this sample. The rearrangement joins TRBV11-2 to TRBJ1-1; D might be TRBD1 (6 bases). This CDR3 is built from 14 residues. CDR1 and CDR2 (germline): SGHAT, FQNNGV. The chain's CDR3 is CASSLGQGNTEAFF. DNA for the CDR3: TGTGCCAGCAGCTTAGGGCAGGGGAACACTGAAGCCTTCTTT.

The rearrangement uses TRBV9 and TRBJ2-3; D may be TRBD2 (7 bases). The CDR3 runs 15 residues. Germline values: CDR1 SGDLS, CDR2 YYNGEE. The ends were cut back, 0 bases at V and 4 bases at J, with 12 bases in the middle. CDR3 sequence reads: CASSVEGGMSDTQYF. As DNA, the CDR3 is TGTGCCAGCAGCGTAGAGGGGGGGATGTCAGATACGCAGTATTTT.

The chain carries TRBV3-1 (or the pseudogene TRBV3-2) and TRBJ2-1; possible D gene TRBD2, 6 bases. This CDR3 comprises 16 residues. The germline gives CDR1 LGHDT, CDR2 YNNKEL (reference sequence). V lost 1 base to trimming and J lost 3 bases, with 13 bases between them. The CDR3 sequence is CASSQAAGTHYNEQFF. CDR3 DNA: TGTGCCAGCAGCCAAGCCGCCGGGACTCACTACAATGAGCAGTTCTTC.